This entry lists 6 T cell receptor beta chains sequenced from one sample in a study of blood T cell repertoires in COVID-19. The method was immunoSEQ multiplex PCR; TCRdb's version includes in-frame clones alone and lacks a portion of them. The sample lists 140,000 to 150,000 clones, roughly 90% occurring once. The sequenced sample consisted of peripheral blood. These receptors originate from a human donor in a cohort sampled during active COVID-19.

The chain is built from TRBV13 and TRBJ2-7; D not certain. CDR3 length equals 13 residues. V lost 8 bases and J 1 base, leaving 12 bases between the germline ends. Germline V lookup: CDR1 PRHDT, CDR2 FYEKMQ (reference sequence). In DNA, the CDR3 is TGTGCCAGCCGCCGGTTCTTTTCCTACGAGCAGTACTTC. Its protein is CASRRFFSYEQYF.

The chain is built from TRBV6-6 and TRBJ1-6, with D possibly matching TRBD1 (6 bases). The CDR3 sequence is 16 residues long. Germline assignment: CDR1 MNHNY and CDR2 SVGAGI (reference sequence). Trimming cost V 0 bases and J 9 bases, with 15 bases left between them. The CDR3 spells CASSYSTGAGGSPLHF. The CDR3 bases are TGTGCCAGCAGTTACTCGACAGGCGCCGGAGGTTCACCCCTCCACTTT.

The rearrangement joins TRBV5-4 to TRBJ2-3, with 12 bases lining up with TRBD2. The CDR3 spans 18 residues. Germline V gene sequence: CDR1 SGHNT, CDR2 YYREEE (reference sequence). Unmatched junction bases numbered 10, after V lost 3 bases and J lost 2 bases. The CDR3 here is CASSSPSGGATLTDTQYF. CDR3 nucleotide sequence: TGTGCCAGCAGCTCGCCTAGCGGGGGGGCCACCCTCACAGATACGCAGTATTTT.

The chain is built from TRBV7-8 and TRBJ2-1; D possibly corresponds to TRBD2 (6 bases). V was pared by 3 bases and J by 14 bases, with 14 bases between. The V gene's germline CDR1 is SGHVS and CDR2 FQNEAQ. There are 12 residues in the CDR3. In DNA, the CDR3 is TGTGCCAGCAGCTTTACCGGGACTCGGAAGTTCTTC. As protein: CASSFTGTRKFF.

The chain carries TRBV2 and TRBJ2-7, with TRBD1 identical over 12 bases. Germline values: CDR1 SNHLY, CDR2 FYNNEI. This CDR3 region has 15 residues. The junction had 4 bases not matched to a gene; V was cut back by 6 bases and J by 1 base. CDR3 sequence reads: CASREGQGASYEQYF. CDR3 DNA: TGTGCCAGCAGGGAGGGACAGGGGGCTTCCTACGAGCAGTACTTC.

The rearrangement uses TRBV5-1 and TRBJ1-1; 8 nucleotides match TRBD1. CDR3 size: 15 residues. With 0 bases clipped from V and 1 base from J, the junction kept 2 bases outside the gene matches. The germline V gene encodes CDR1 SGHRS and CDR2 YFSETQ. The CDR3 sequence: CASSLGGTGNTEAFF. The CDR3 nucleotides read TGCGCCAGCAGCTTGGGTGGGACAGGGAACACTGAAGCTTTCTTT.